Included here is one T cell receptor (beta chain) sequence, with context. These data come from a study of lymphopenia after photon versus proton radiotherapy. Per the germline V gene, CDR1 is SGHDN and CDR2 is FVKESK. This CDR3 region has 18 residues. V was pared by 5 bases and J by 10 bases, with 16 bases of the junction left unmatched. Only in-frame clones appear in the TCRdb table, and some are missing; sequencing was by immunoSEQ multiplex PCR. The repertoire holds about 62,000 clones, with approximately 90% as singletons. Sequences were derived from peripheral blood, sampled from a patient treated with proton-based radiotherapy. This receptor was taken from a man of 80 years or more with esophageal cancer. The chain recombines TRBV14 with TRBJ2-1; 14 nucleotides agree with TRBD2. The CDR3 reads CASSAGLAGERVPREQFF. The CDR3 nucleotides are TGTGCCAGCAGCGCGGGACTAGCGGGAGAAAGAGTCCCTAGGGAGCAGTTCTTC.